The TCR beta chain under discussion was sequenced for a study of blood T cell repertoires in COVID-19. Study-wide background: Samples of COVID-19 (acute and convalescent) were obtained from the United States, Italy and Spain.

In the original analysis: The assay estimated nucleated cells by amplifying reference gene primers. Only in-frame clones appear in the TCRdb table, and some are missing; sequencing was by immunoSEQ multiplex PCR. That table supplies the V and J calls and clone size; D and trimming were determined from the DNA. The sample has 200,000 to 300,000 clones; 81% are singletons. The germline gives CDR1 MNHEY, CDR2 SVGAGI. Trimming removed 8 bases from V and 9 bases from J, with 16 bases in between. This CDR3 region has 12 residues. The chain carries TRBV6-5 and TRBJ1-1, with D maybe TRBD1 (5 bases). This receptor was obtained from a woman of 80 years or more with COVID-19, enrolled during active disease. The sample consisted of peripheral blood. This CDR3 reads CASSTGGLKAFF. The DNA for the CDR3 is TGTGCCAGCTCCACCGGGGGACTGAAAGCTTTCTTT.